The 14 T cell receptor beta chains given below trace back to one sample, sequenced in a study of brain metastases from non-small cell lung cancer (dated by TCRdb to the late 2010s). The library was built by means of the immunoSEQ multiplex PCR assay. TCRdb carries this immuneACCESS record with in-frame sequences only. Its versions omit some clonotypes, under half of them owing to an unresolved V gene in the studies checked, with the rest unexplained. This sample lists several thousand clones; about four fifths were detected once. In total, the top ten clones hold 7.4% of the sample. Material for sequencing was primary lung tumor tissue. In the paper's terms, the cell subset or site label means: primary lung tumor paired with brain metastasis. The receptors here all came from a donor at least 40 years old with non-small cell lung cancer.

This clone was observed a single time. The DNA for the CDR3 is TGTGCCAGCAGGTTAAACAGGGACCTCAACAATGAGCAGTTCTTC. Protein: CASRLNRDLNNEQFF. This chain joins TRBV4-2 and TRBJ2-1; D perhaps matches TRBD1 (6 bases). This CDR3 has 15 residues. Germline CDR1 LGHNA, CDR2 YNFKEQ. The ends were cut back, 6 bases at V and 5 bases at J, with 17 bases in the middle.

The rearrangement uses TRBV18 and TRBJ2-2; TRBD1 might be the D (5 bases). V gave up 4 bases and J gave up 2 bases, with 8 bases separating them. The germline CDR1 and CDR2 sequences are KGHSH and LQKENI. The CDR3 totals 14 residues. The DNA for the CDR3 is TGTGCCAGCTCACAACAGGTTAACACCGGGGAGCTGTTTTTT. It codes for CASSQQVNTGELFF.

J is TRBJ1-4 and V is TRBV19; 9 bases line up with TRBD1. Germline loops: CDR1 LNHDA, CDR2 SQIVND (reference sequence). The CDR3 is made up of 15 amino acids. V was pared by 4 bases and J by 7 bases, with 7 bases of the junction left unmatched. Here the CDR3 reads CASSNNRGRGEKLFF. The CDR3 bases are TGTGCCAGTAGTAATAACAGGGGGCGCGGTGAAAAACTGTTTTTT.

Here the CDR3 reads CSAQGGTGGYTF. In nucleotides, the CDR3 is TGCAGCGCACAAGGGGGAACGGGTGGCTACACCTTC. This chain uses TRBV29-1 with TRBJ1-2, with a tentative D call TRBD1 (6 bases). The germline V gene has CDR1 SQVTM and CDR2 ANQGSEA. Trimming left V 7 bases short and J 7 bases short, with 16 bases between. The length of the CDR3 is 12 residues. The variable domain in full, completed from reference TRBV29-1 and TRBJ1-2, reads SAVISQKPSRDICQRGTSLTIQCQVDSQVTMMFWYRQQPGQSLTLIATANQGSEATYESGFVIDKFPISRPNLTFSTLTVSNMSPEDSSIYLCSAQGGTGGYTFGSGTRLTVV.

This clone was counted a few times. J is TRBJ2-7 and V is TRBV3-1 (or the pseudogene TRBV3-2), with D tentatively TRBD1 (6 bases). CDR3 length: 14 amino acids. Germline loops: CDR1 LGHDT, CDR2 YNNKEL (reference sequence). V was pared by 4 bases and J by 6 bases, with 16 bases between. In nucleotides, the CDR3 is TGTGCCAGCAGCCCATCCGGGACACAGCGCGAGCAGTACTTC. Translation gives CASSPSGTQREQYF.

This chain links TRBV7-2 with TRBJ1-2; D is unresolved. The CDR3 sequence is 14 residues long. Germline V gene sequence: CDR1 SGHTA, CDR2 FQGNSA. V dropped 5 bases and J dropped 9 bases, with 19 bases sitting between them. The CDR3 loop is CASSLDYRGLSYTF. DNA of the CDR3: TGTGCCAGCAGCCTAGACTACCGCGGGCTAAGCTACACCTTC. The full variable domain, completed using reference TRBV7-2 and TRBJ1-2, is GAGVSQSPSNKVTEKGKDVELRCDPISGHTALYWYRQSLGQGLEFLIYFQGNSAPDKSGLPSDRFSAERTGGSVSTLTIQRTQQEDSAVYLCASSLDYRGLSYTFGSGTRLTVV.

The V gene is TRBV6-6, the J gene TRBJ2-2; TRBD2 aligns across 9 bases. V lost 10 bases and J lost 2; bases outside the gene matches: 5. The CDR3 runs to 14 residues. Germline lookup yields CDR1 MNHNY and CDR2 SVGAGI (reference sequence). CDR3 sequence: CAIYSGGNTGELFF. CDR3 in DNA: TGTGCCATCTATAGCGGGGGTAACACCGGGGAGCTGTTTTTT.

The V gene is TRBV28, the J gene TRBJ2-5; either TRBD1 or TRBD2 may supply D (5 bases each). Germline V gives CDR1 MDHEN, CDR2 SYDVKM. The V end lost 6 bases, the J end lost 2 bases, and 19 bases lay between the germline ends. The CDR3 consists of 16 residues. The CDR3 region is CASSPRGSVEQETQYF. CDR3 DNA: TGTGCCAGCAGCCCGAGGGGAAGCGTAGAACAAGAGACCCAGTACTTC.

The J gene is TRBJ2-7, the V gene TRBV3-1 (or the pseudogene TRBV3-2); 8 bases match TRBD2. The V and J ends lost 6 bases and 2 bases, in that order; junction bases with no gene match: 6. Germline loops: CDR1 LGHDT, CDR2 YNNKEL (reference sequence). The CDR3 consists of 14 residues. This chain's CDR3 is CASRRGGAPYEQYF. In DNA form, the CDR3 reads TGTGCCAGCAGACGGGGGGGGGCCCCCTACGAGCAGTACTTC.

CDR3 DNA sequence: TGTGCCAGCAGTACAGGGCGCAATGAGCAGTTCTTC. Residues: CASSTGRNEQFF. The chain is built from TRBV6-5 and TRBJ2-1, with a possible D match to TRBD1 (6 bases). V lost 5 bases and J lost 6, with 8 bases in between. From germline, CDR1 is MNHEY and CDR2 SVGAGI. CDR3 size: 12 residues.

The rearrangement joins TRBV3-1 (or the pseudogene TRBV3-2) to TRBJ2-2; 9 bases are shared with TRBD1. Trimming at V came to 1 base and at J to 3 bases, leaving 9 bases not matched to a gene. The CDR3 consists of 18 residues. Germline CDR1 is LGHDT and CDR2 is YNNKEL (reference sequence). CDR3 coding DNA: TGTGCCAGCAGCCAAGTAACTACCGGGACAGGGCACACCGGGGAGCTGTTTTTT. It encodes CASSQVTTGTGHTGELFF.

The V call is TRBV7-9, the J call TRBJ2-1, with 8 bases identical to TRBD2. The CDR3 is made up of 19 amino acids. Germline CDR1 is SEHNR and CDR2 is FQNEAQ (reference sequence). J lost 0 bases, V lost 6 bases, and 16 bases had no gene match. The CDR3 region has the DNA TGTGCCAGCAGTTTTGGACTAGCTTGGAGGGGGAGCTCCTACAATGAGCAGTTCTTC. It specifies CASSFGLAWRGSSYNEQFF.

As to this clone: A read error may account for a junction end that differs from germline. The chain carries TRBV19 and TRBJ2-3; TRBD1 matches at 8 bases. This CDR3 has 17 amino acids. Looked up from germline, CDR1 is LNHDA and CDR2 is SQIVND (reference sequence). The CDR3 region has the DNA TGTGTCAGTAGTACCTTCCTGACAGGGGTGAGCACAGATACGCAGTATTTT. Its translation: CVSSTFLTGVSTDTQYF.

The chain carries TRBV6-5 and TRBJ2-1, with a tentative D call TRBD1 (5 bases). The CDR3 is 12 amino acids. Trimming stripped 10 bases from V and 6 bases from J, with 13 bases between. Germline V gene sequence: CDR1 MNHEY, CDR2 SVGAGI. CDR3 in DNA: TGTGCCACCGAGCCCAGGGCCAATGAGCAGTTCTTC. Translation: CATEPRANEQFF.